This record covers a single TCR beta chain. The antigen is undetermined. Blood draws occurred at baseline, cycle 4 day 1, and cycle 7 day 1. Only in-frame clones appear in the TCRdb table, and some are missing; sequencing was by immunoSEQ multiplex PCR. The sample carries about 19,000 clones, more than 60% recorded once. The data originate from a study of OX40 agonist ivuxolimab in advanced cancers. At the level of the study: The drug used for patients, ivuxolimab, was an agonistic anti-OX40 (CD134) antibody. Study observations and caveats: Those patients achieving a partial response at 0.1-3.0 mg/kg showed among the lowest clonal expansion.

The CDR3 is made up of 16 amino acids. The V gene lost 4 bases and the J gene lost 0 bases, with 13 bases spanning the gap. Germline values: CDR1 LGHNA, CDR2 YSLEER. The material sequenced was CD4+ or CD8+ T cells sorted from blood, taken in a trial of the OX40 agonist ivuxolimab. V gene TRBV4-3 combines with J gene TRBJ1-3, with no clear D. This clonotype was obtained from an adult with an advanced solid tumor such as melanoma, head and neck, liver or kidney cancer. The CDR3 nucleotides are TGCGCCAGCAGCCCTTTGTCCGGTTCCTCTGGAAACACCATATATTTT. This codes for CASSPLSGSSGNTIYF.